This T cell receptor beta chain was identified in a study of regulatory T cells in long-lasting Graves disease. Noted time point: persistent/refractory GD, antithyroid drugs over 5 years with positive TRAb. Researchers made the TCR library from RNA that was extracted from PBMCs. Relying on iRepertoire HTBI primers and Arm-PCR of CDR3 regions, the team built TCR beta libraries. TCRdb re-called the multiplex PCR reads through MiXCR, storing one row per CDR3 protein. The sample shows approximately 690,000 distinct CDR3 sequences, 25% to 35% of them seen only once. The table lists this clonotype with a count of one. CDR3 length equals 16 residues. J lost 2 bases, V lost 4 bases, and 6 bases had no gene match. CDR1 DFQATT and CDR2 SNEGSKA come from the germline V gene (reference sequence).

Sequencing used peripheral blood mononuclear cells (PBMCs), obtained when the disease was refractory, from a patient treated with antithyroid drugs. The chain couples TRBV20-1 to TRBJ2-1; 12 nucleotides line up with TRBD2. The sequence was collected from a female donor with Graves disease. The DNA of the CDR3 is TGCAGTGCTACAGGACTAGCGGGGTTTACCTACAATGAGCAGTTCTTC. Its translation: CSATGLAGFTYNEQFF.